These 32 T cell receptor beta chains came from one sample sequenced in a study of cytomegalovirus exposure and HLA in healthy donors. In the PCR, 60 Vbeta and 13 Jbeta primers were used. This table comes from immunoSEQ multiplex PCR, and its TCRdb copy is limited to in-frame clones, with some not included. Of about 170,000 clones listed, roughly two thirds are singletons. The source material was PBMCs. The receptor source for this set is a woman between 18 and 30 years old in good health and CMV-seropositive.

This chain joins TRBV19 and TRBJ2-1, with a possible D match to TRBD2 (6 bases). Germline CDR1 is LNHDA and CDR2 is SQIVND (reference sequence). CDR3 length equals 15 residues. The V and J ends lost 3 bases and 4 bases respectively, with 13 bases between them. CDR3 in amino acids: CASSIGQEGYNEQFF. The CDR3 nucleotides are TGTGCCAGTAGTATCGGCCAGGAGGGGTACAATGAGCAGTTCTTC.

CDR3 bases: TGTGCCATCAAGTGGGGCAGGGGGCCCAACACTGAAGCTTTCTTT. This sequence encodes CAIKWGRGPNTEAFF. V usage is TRBV10-3 and J usage is TRBJ1-1; 8 bases map to TRBD1. J lost 2 bases, V lost 7 bases, and 9 bases had no gene match. Germline CDR1 and CDR2: ENHRY and SYGVKD. The CDR3 loop spans 15 amino acids.

The chain links TRBV7-3 to TRBJ2-7, with 7 bases aligning to TRBD1. The CDR3 is made up of 15 amino acids. The ends lost 2 bases at V and 0 bases at J; junction bases unmatched: 4. Germline V gene data show CDR1 as SGHTA and CDR2 as FQGTGA. CDR3 in amino acids: CASSLLRDSSYEQYF. The CDR3 DNA sequence: TGTGCCAGCAGCTTACTCCGGGACAGCTCCTACGAGCAGTACTTC.

This clone came up a few times. The chain has TRBV19 and TRBJ2-3; 8 bases fit TRBD2. Germline lookup yields CDR1 LNHDA and CDR2 SQIVND (reference sequence). CDR3 length: 12 amino acids. Trimming cost V 5 bases and J 9 bases; bases outside gene matches: 4. The CDR3 DNA reads TGTGCCAGTAGTGGTCAGCGGGGGACGCAGTATTTT. This codes for CASSGQRGTQYF.

The CDR3 DNA reads as TGTGCCAGCAGCAGTATAGCGGGGGAGAACACCGGGGAGCTGTTTTTT. Protein sequence: CASSSIAGENTGELFF. The chain is built from TRBV9 and TRBJ2-2; the match to TRBD2 covers 9 bases. This CDR3 comprises 16 residues. The J segment lost 1 base and the V segment lost 4 bases, leaving 5 bases of the junction unmatched. Germline loops: CDR1 SGDLS, CDR2 YYNGEE. Based on the CDR3 plus reference TRBV9 and TRBJ2-2, the full variable domain is DSGVTQTPKHLITATGQRVTLRCSPRSGDLSVYWYQQSLDQGLQFLIQYYNGEERAKGNILERFSAQQFPDLHSELNLSSLELGDSALYFCASSSIAGENTGELFFGEGSRLTVL.

The chain links TRBV6-5 to TRBJ2-3, with 7 bases fitting TRBD1. The CDR3 is 15 residues long. With 6 bases clipped from V and 2 bases from J, the junction kept 8 bases outside the gene matches. Germline V lookup: CDR1 MNHEY, CDR2 SVGAGI. CDR3 nucleotide sequence: TGTGCCAGCAGAGAGGGACAGTTCAACACAGATACGCAGTATTTT. The encoded protein is CASREGQFNTDTQYF.

This clone was counted only a few times. CDR3 residues: CSVTGVLSSYNEQFF. The CDR3 nucleotides are TGCAGCGTTACAGGGGTCTTGAGCTCCTACAATGAGCAGTTCTTC. The chain links TRBV29-1 to TRBJ2-1; 7 positions agree with TRBD1. V lost 5 bases to trimming and J lost 0 bases; unmatched junction nucleotides: 7. This CDR3 spans 15 amino acids. Germline values: CDR1 SQVTM, CDR2 ANQGSEA.

The rearrangement uses TRBV5-5 and TRBJ2-3; perhaps TRBD2 as D (5 bases). Germline V gene lookup returns CDR1 SGHKS and CDR2 YYEKEE (reference sequence). The germline V and J ends were trimmed by 0 bases and 3 bases, with 23 bases remaining between them. CDR3 size: 19 residues. The CDR3 nucleotides are TGTGCCAGCAGCTTGGATCGTCCGGCCCACCACGAGGGTACAGATACGCAGTATTTT. Protein product: CASSLDRPAHHEGTDTQYF.

Remarks on this clone: One end of the junction varies from germline; a read error may be responsible. V and J are TRBV7-7 and TRBJ2-6; 9 bases line up with TRBD1. Germline V gives CDR1 SSHAT, CDR2 FNYEAQ (reference sequence). The CDR3 spans 18 residues. CDR3 nucleotide sequence: TGTGCTAGCAGCGAGGGACAGGGCTTTGGATCTGGGGCCAACGTCCTGACTTTC. It specifies CASSEGQGFGSGANVLTF. The entire variable domain, with the rest obtained from reference TRBV7-7 and TRBJ2-6, is as follows: GAGVSQSPRYKVTKRGQDVTLRCDPISSHATLYWYQQALGQGPEFLTYFNYEAQPDKSGLPSDRFSAERPEGSISTLTIQRTEQRDSAMYRCASSEGQGFGSGANVLTFGAGSRLTVL.

The chain is built from TRBV9 and TRBJ2-2; 9 bases align to TRBD2. The CDR3 contains 16 residues. J lost 6 bases, V lost 0 bases, and 6 bases had no gene match. Germline lookup yields CDR1 SGDLS and CDR2 YYNGEE. The CDR3 nucleotides are TGTGCCAGCAGCGTAGGAGGCGGGGGGGCCCCCGGGGAGCTGTTTTTT. Its protein is CASSVGGGGAPGELFF.

The rearrangement uses TRBV19 and TRBJ2-7; tentative D call: TRBD2 (5 bases). Germline-derived CDR1 and CDR2 are LNHDA and SQIVND (reference sequence). The CDR3 sequence is 14 residues long. Trimming took 0 bases from V and 4 from J, leaving 10 bases between them. CDR3 nucleotides: TGTGCCAGTAGTATAGACCAGCGGACTTACGAGCAGTACTTC. It specifies CASSIDQRTYEQYF.

The V gene is TRBV27, the J gene TRBJ1-4; TRBD1 matches at 8 bases. The germline gives CDR1 MNHEY, CDR2 SMNVEV (reference sequence). This CDR3 is 14 amino acids long. With V trimmed by 6 bases and J by 4 bases, 4 bases remained unmatched. The CDR3 DNA follows: TGTGCCAGCAGCGCGGACAGGGTTAATGAAAAACTGTTTTTT. Its protein is CASSADRVNEKLFF.

This chain joins TRBV2 and TRBJ2-2; D perhaps matches TRBD1 (6 bases). Deletions cut 5 bases from V and 1 base from J, with 8 bases between. The CDR3 has 14 residues. The V gene's germline CDR1 is SNHLY and CDR2 FYNNEI. The CDR3 spells CASSKTGNTGELFF. For the CDR3, the DNA is TGTGCCAGCAGTAAGACAGGGAACACCGGGGAGCTGTTTTTT.

V and J are TRBV12-1 and TRBJ2-1; TRBD2 was called by the table and not checked on the DNA. TRBV12-1 is a documented pseudogene. This CDR3 region has 16 residues. The CDR3 protein is CASSFVERGGYNEQFF. Here the CDR3 DNA reads TGTGCCAGCAGCTTTGTGGAGCGGGGGGGCTACAATGAGCAGTTCTTC.

The chain recombines TRBV13 with TRBJ2-1; D may be TRBD1 (6 bases). This CDR3 contains 19 residues. Trimming cost V 3 bases and J 7 bases, with 28 bases left between them. The germline gives CDR1 PRHDT, CDR2 FYEKMQ (reference sequence). The DNA of the CDR3 is TGTGCCAGCAGCTTCCGTGTGACAGGCGCCGTTCCCTCTACAAATGAGCAGTTCTTC. Translating gives CASSFRVTGAVPSTNEQFF.

This chain links TRBV7-8 with TRBJ2-2; D gene uncertain. Deletions cut 7 bases from V and 6 bases from J, with 6 bases between. Germline V lookup: CDR1 SGHVS, CDR2 FQNEAQ. The length of the CDR3 is 11 residues. The CDR3, as DNA: TGTGCCAGCACCTACTCCGGGGAGCTGTTTTTT. It yields the protein CASTYSGELFF.

On this clone: Other DNA sequences in the same sample also yield this CDR3. The chain uses TRBV5-4 and TRBJ2-1; 11 positions match TRBD2. Germline lookup yields CDR1 SGHNT and CDR2 YYREEE (reference sequence). V trimming: 0 bases; J trimming: 2 bases; junction bases outside the gene matches: 4. This CDR3 comprises 17 residues. The CDR3 region is CASSLDSGGAPYNEQFF. CDR3 sequence (DNA): TGTGCCAGCAGCTTGGATAGCGGGGGGGCGCCCTACAATGAGCAGTTCTTC.

The chain links TRBV5-4 to TRBJ2-1; a possible D gene is TRBD2 (6 bases). The CDR3 consists of 13 residues. V was cut by 0 bases and J by 10 bases, with 11 bases left in between. Per the germline V gene, CDR1 is SGHNT and CDR2 is YYREEE (reference sequence). DNA for the CDR3: TGTGCCAGCAGCTTGGAAAGGGCGGGAGAGCAGTTCTTC. It codes for CASSLERAGEQFF.

The chain recombines TRBV9 with TRBJ2-5; TRBD1 matches at 10 bases. Trimming at V came to 0 bases and at J to 4 bases, leaving 18 bases not matched to a gene. CDR1 and CDR2 from the germline V gene are SGDLS and YYNGEE. The CDR3 runs 20 residues. The CDR3 here is CASSVDLGTGAAGPRETQYF. CDR3 in DNA: TGTGCCAGCAGCGTAGATTTAGGGACAGGGGCCGCAGGGCCTCGAGAGACCCAGTACTTC.

This chain uses TRBV2 with TRBJ1-1, with D uncertain. Trimming shortened V by 3 bases and J by 1 base, and 12 bases separated the two germline ends. From germline, CDR1 is SNHLY and CDR2 FYNNEI. The CDR3 has 15 residues. The CDR3 loop is CASSDRQASNTEAFF. The CDR3 DNA reads as TGTGCCAGCAGTGATCGGCAGGCCTCGAACACTGAAGCTTTCTTT.

This chain connects TRBV6-5 to TRBJ1-2; no definite D call. Germline-derived CDR1 and CDR2 are MNHEY and SVGAGI. CDR3 length: 11 amino acids. The V and J ends lost 3 bases and 9 bases respectively, with 8 bases between them. CDR3 nucleotide sequence: TGTGCCAGCAGTTATGAGGAAAGCTACACCTTC. It is translated as CASSYEESYTF.

In the case of this clone: A junction boundary mismatches the germline segment, possibly from a read error. The rearrangement links TRBV28 to TRBJ2-7; D is perhaps TRBD1 (6 bases). The length of the CDR3 is 14 residues. CDR1 and CDR2 (germline): MDHEN, SYDVKM. CDR3 region: CASRDQTGYYEQCF. In DNA form, the CDR3 reads TGTGCCAGCAGGGACCAAACAGGGTACTACGAGCAGTGCTTC.

This clone was counted a single time. The V and J genes are TRBV28 and TRBJ2-2; TRBD2 aligns across 11 bases. Germline V lookup: CDR1 MDHEN, CDR2 SYDVKM. V trimming: 6 bases; J trimming: 1 base; junction bases outside the gene matches: 10. CDR3 length equals 18 residues. CDR3 DNA sequence: TGTGCCAGCAGATCCCTAACCGGGACTAGCGGGAACACCGGGGAGCTGTTTTTT. Its protein is CASRSLTGTSGNTGELFF.

V is TRBV7-9 and J is TRBJ1-2; 10 nucleotides line up with TRBD1. This CDR3 spans 15 amino acids. V was clipped by 5 bases and J by 6 bases; unmatched bases: 9. CDR1 and CDR2 (germline): SEHNR, FQNEAQ (reference sequence). The CDR3 spells CASSPPTGGTHGYTF. CDR3 bases: TGTGCCAGCAGCCCCCCGACAGGGGGCACGCATGGCTACACCTTC.

The chain has TRBV7-2 and TRBJ2-3; D perhaps matches TRBD2 (5 bases). The CDR3 runs 15 residues. Trimming stripped 2 bases from V and 2 bases from J, with 11 bases between. Germline V CDR1 and CDR2: SGHTA, FQGNSA. CDR3 region: CASSLTGSVTDTQYF. DNA of the CDR3: TGTGCCAGCAGCTTAACGGGGTCGGTCACAGATACGCAGTATTTT.

This clone was counted once. The chain recombines TRBV9 with TRBJ1-2, with 11 bases fitting TRBD1. CDR1 SGDLS and CDR2 YYNGEE come from the germline V gene. This CDR3 has 15 residues. Trimming at V came to 4 bases and at J to 3 bases, leaving 5 bases not matched to a gene. This CDR3 reads CASSNRDRGYYGYTF. The CDR3 nucleotides read TGTGCCAGCAGCAACCGGGACAGGGGGTACTATGGCTACACCTTC.

V and J are TRBV30 and TRBJ1-5; TRBD1 agrees at 9 bases. Germline assignment: CDR1 GTSNPN and CDR2 SVGIG (reference sequence). This CDR3 spans 15 amino acids. Unmatched junction bases numbered 8, after V lost 2 bases and J lost 6 bases. CDR3 loop: CAWSFAGTGTQPQHF. The CDR3, as DNA: TGTGCCTGGAGTTTCGCGGGGACAGGGACTCAGCCCCAGCATTTT. The complete variable domain, with remaining parts taken from reference TRBV30 and TRBJ1-5, reads SQTIHQWPATLVQPVGSPLSLECTVEGTSNPNLYWYRQAAGRGLQLLFYSVGIGQISSEVPQNLSASRPQDRQFILSSKKLLLSDSGFYLCAWSFAGTGTQPQHFGDGTRLSIL.

The chain carries TRBV7-3 and TRBJ1-5; a weak D match, TRBD1 (5 bases). The CDR3 loop spans 15 amino acids. In germline, CDR1 is SGHTA, CDR2 FQGTGA. V lost 5 bases to trimming and J lost 0 bases, with 11 bases between them. The CDR3 nucleotides are TGTGCCAGCAGCCCAGGGCCCTATAGCAATCAGCCCCAGCATTTT. It is translated as CASSPGPYSNQPQHF.

The gene calls are TRBV4-3 and TRBJ2-3, with 10 bases that match TRBD2. V shed 1 base and J 0 bases; nucleotides not matched to a gene: 7. Looked up from germline, CDR1 is LGHNA and CDR2 is YSLEER. CDR3 length equals 18 residues. The CDR3 region is CASSQVLGSGGSTDTQYF. The CDR3 DNA reads TGCGCCAGCAGCCAAGTCTTGGGTAGCGGGGGGAGCACAGATACGCAGTATTTT.

The chain couples TRBV30 to TRBJ2-5, with 9 bases aligning to TRBD2. V trimming: 1 base; J trimming: 5 bases; junction bases outside the gene matches: 8. The CDR3 loop spans 15 amino acids. Germline V gives CDR1 GTSNPN, CDR2 SVGIG (reference sequence). The CDR3 protein is CAWSGGAGGLETQYF. The CDR3 DNA sequence: TGTGCCTGGAGTGGGGGGGCGGGGGGGTTGGAGACCCAGTACTTC.

The chain is built from TRBV6-5 and TRBJ1-2; 9 nucleotides agree with TRBD1. Looked up from germline, CDR1 is MNHEY and CDR2 is SVGAGI. This CDR3 comprises 13 residues. The trim removed 5 bases at V and 6 bases at J, leaving 4 bases unmatched. The CDR3 DNA follows: TGTGCCAGCAGTGGGACAGGGATCCATGGCTACACCTTC. This translates into CASSGTGIHGYTF.

This chain links TRBV7-9 with TRBJ2-5; D possibly corresponds to TRBD1 (6 bases). The germline V gene encodes CDR1 SEHNR and CDR2 FQNEAQ (reference sequence). Between the trimmed V and J ends, which lost 2 bases and 5 bases, there was a span of 9 bases. The CDR3 runs to 13 residues. The CDR3 loop is CASSLPGEETQYF. CDR3 nucleotides: TGTGCCAGCAGCTTACCAGGGGAGGAGACCCAGTACTTC.